A selection of T cell receptor beta chains follows, all from one sample in a study of cytomegalovirus exposure and HLA in healthy donors. TCRdb's copy holds only in-frame clones and misses some; the assay was immunoSEQ multiplex PCR. Of around 140,000 clones listed, about 61% are singletons. Material for sequencing was PBMCs. Receptors were obtained from a woman in her thirties or forties in good health and CMV-seronegative. Each CDR3 is given with its conserved first and last residue. A D gene is named only where the DNA matches it firmly. Size is omitted from some rows. Given values are once, few, many or a class for expanded clones.

TRBJ1-2 TRBD1 TRBV9 few 14 CASSVESGGVGYTF TGTGCCAGCAGCGTAGAGTCAGGGGGCGTTGGCTACACCTTC
TRBJ1-6 TRBD1 TRBV2 few 16 CASSENGGQVNSPLHF TGTGCCAGCAGTGAAAATGGGGGACAGGTTAATTCACCCCTCCACTTT
TRBJ1-5 . TRBV27 . 13 CASSLEDNQPQHF TGTGCCAGCAGTTTAGAGGACAATCAGCCCCAGCATTTT
TRBJ2-2 . TRBV27 . 15 CASSLAAPDTGELFF TGTGCCAGCAGTTTAGCGGCCCCGGACACCGGGGAGCTGTTTTTT
TRBJ1-4 . TRBV7-3 . 14 CASSLGGGDEKLFF TGTGCCAGCAGCTTAGGGGGAGGGGATGAAAAACTGTTTTTT
TRBJ1-2 TRBD1 TRBV7-2 . 14 CASSLLQGGYGYTF TGTGCCAGCAGCCTTCTACAGGGGGGCTATGGCTACACCTTC
TRBJ1-1 . TRBV7-2 . 18 CASSLVLRGRRQNTEAFF TGTGCCAGCAGCTTAGTTTTGCGGGGCAGGCGACAGAACACTGAAGCTTTCTTT
TRBJ1-4 . TRBV5-4 . 15 CASSWKGATNEKLFF TGTGCCAGCAGCTGGAAGGGGGCAACTAATGAAAAACTGTTTTTT
TRBJ1-5 . TRBV4-1 . 16 CASSQVRGSGNQPQHF TGCGCCAGCAGCCAAGTCAGGGGAAGTGGCAATCAGCCCCAGCATTTT
TRBJ1-1 TRBD1 TRBV7-2 . 14 CASSFEGAGGEAFF TGTGCCAGCAGCTTCGAGGGCGCAGGGGGTGAAGCTTTCTTT
TRBJ1-1 . TRBV19 . 14 CASSIVMGGTEAFF TGTGCCAGTAGTATAGTCATGGGGGGCACTGAAGCTTTCTTT
TRBJ2-5 TRBD2 TRBV6-1 . 15 CASSELLAEQETQYF TGTGCCAGCAGTGAACTGCTAGCGGAGCAAGAGACCCAGTACTTC
TRBJ2-2 . TRBV28 . 14 CASLTGSFGGELFF TGTGCCAGCCTTACCGGGTCCTTCGGCGGGGAGCTGTTTTTT
TRBJ1-1 TRBD1 TRBV5-4 few 15 CASKPGQGAGTEAFF TGTGCCAGCAAGCCGGGACAGGGTGCGGGGACTGAAGCTTTCTTT
TRBJ1-2 . TRBV6-6 . 15 CASTYAGHGGGGYTF TGTGCCAGCACCTACGCGGGGCACGGCGGTGGTGGCTACACCTTC
TRBJ1-1 TRBD1 TRBV27 . 16 CASSSGTGVWNTEAFF TGTGCCAGCAGCTCCGGGACAGGGGTTTGGAACACTGAAGCTTTCTTT
TRBJ2-6 TRBD1 TRBV7-9 . 17 CASSLGTGGSGANVLTF TGTGCCAGCAGCTTAGGGACAGGGGGCTCTGGGGCCAACGTCCTGACTTTC
TRBJ1-5 TRBD1 TRBV30 . 15 CAWTGRQGINQPQHF TGTGCCTGGACTGGACGACAGGGGATTAATCAGCCCCAGCATTTT
TRBJ2-5 TRBD2 TRBV7-9 . 15 CAIQGPASGHETQYF TGTGCCATACAGGGACCCGCTAGCGGGCATGAGACCCAGTACTTC
TRBJ2-7 TRBD1 TRBV7-9 . 14 CASSWTGETYEQYF TGTGCCAGCAGCTGGACAGGGGAAACCTACGAGCAGTACTTC
TRBJ2-1 TRBD2 TRBV5-1 . 16 CASSLAVLAGYNEQFF TGCGCCAGCAGCTTGGCTGTTCTAGCGGGCTACAATGAGCAGTTCTTC
TRBJ1-4 . TRBV7-2 few 14 CASSQGLGNEKLFF TGTGCCAGCAGCCAGGGCCTGGGAAATGAAAAACTGTTTTTT
TRBJ1-6 . TRBV9 few 15 CASSVASSYNSPLHF TGTGCCAGCAGCGTAGCCAGCTCCTATAATTCACCCCTCCACTTT
TRBJ2-5 TRBD2 TRBV4-2 . 14 CASSPGTNQETQYF TGTGCCAGCAGCCCGGGGACTAACCAAGAGACCCAGTACTTC
TRBJ2-2 . TRBV5-1 . 16 CASSSLWGQNTGELFF TGCGCCAGCAGCTCACTTTGGGGACAGAACACCGGGGAGCTGTTTTTT
TRBJ2-7 TRBD1 TRBV7-9 . 15 CASTIIPGQGYEQYF TGTGCCAGCACCATCATTCCGGGACAGGGCTACGAGCAGTACTTC
TRBJ2-1 . TRBV19 . 13 CASRETGGNEQFF TGTGCCAGTAGGGAGACAGGAGGCAATGAGCAGTTCTTC
TRBJ2-5 TRBD2 TRBV29-1 . 12 CSVGLAGETQYF TGCAGCGTTGGGCTAGCGGGAGAGACCCAGTACTTC
TRBJ1-4 . TRBV13 . 16 CASSLGGGVGGEKLFF TGTGCCAGCAGCCTAGGAGGGGGGGTTGGAGGTGAAAAACTGTTTTTT